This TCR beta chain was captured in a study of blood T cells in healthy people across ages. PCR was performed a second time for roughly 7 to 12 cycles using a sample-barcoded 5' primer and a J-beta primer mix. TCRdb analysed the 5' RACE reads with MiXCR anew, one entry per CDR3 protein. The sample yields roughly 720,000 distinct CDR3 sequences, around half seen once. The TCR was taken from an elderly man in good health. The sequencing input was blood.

DNA for the CDR3: TGCGCCAGCAGCTTGTCAATCTCGGGACAGGGGTTTCGATCGTACGAGCAGTACTTC. It yields the protein CASSLSISGQGFRSYEQYF. The rearrangement joins TRBV5-1 to TRBJ2-5, with 10 bases fitting TRBD1. The J call may be faulty, since TRBJ2-7 better matches the DNA end. The CDR3 totals 19 residues. The germline CDR1 and CDR2 sequences are SGHRS and YFSETQ.